The rows below give T cell receptor beta chains drawn from one sample of a study of T cells in Graves' hyperthyroidism and ophthalmopathy. Using its own MiXCR run on the multiplex PCR reads, TCRdb lists one record per CDR3 protein. The sample shows hundreds of thousands of distinct CDR3 sequences, roughly 40% of them seen only once. Sequenced input: blood. The source is a man younger than 35 with Graves' hyperthyroidism. Both conserved end residues are part of each CDR3. A D gene is named only where the DNA matches it firmly. Part of the rows lack a size; the others show once, few, many or a class for expanded clones.

cdr3_length: 15; d_call: NA; v_call: TRBV9; j_call: TRBJ2-5; clone_size: few; cdr3_nt: TGTGCCAGCAGCGTAGCCCCATCCCCGGTCGAGACCCAGTACTTC; cdr3_aa: CASSVAPSPVETQYF
cdr3_length: 17; d_call: TRBD2; v_call: TRBV12-3/TRBV12-4; j_call: TRBJ2-7; clone_size: NA; cdr3_nt: TGTGCCAGCAGTTTCACCCTCGGGACTAGCGGCTCCTACGAGCAGTACTTC; cdr3_aa: CASSFTLGTSGSYEQYF
cdr3_length: 16; d_call: TRBD2; v_call: TRBV5-1; j_call: TRBJ2-7; clone_size: NA; cdr3_nt: TGCGCCAGCAGCTCTCGGCAGCGGGGGCCATACTACGAGCAGTACTTC; cdr3_aa: CASSSRQRGPYYEQYF
cdr3_length: 13; d_call: TRBD1; v_call: TRBV15; j_call: TRBJ2-7; clone_size: NA; cdr3_nt: TGTGCCAGCAAACCGGGACAGGGTTCCGAGCAGTACTTC; cdr3_aa: CASKPGQGSEQYF
cdr3_length: 14; d_call: NA; v_call: TRBV25-1; j_call: TRBJ2-5; clone_size: NA; cdr3_nt: TGTACCAGCAGTGAATTAGGGCCCCGGGAGACCCAGTACTTC; cdr3_aa: CTSSELGPRETQYF
cdr3_length: 13; d_call: NA; v_call: TRBV6-5; j_call: TRBJ1-2; clone_size: few; cdr3_nt: TGTGCCAGCAGTTACACCGGGGGCGATGGCTACACCTTC; cdr3_aa: CASSYTGGDGYTF
cdr3_length: 14; d_call: NA; v_call: TRBV2; j_call: TRBJ1-5; clone_size: many; cdr3_nt: TGTGCCAGCACCCTTTTGCTAGGGGATCAGCCCCAGCATTTT; cdr3_aa: CASTLLLGDQPQHF
cdr3_length: 14; d_call: TRBD1; v_call: TRBV29-1; j_call: TRBJ1-1; clone_size: NA; cdr3_nt: TGCAGCGGAAAAAATGGACAGGGAATCACTGAAGCTTTCTTT; cdr3_aa: CSGKNGQGITEAFF
cdr3_length: 12; d_call: NA; v_call: TRBV29-1; j_call: TRBJ2-5; clone_size: many; cdr3_nt: TGCAGCGTTGAGGACGGAAAAGAGACCCAGTACTTC; cdr3_aa: CSVEDGKETQYF
cdr3_length: 12; d_call: NA; v_call: TRBV2; j_call: TRBJ2-7; clone_size: NA; cdr3_nt: TGTGCCAGCCAAGGGGGTATCGTCGAGCAGTACTTC; cdr3_aa: CASQGGIVEQYF
cdr3_length: 15; d_call: NA; v_call: TRBV7-9; j_call: TRBJ2-7; clone_size: once; cdr3_nt: TGCGCCAGCAGCCAAGATCTCACGGATTACTACGAGCAGTACTTC; cdr3_aa: CASSQDLTDYYEQYF
cdr3_length: 13; d_call: NA; v_call: TRBV7-9; j_call: TRBJ1-2; clone_size: many; cdr3_nt: TGTGCCAGCAGATTGGGACTTAACTATGGCTACACCTTC; cdr3_aa: CASRLGLNYGYTF
cdr3_length: 17; d_call: TRBD2; v_call: TRBV4-1; j_call: TRBJ2-5; clone_size: NA; cdr3_nt: TGCGCCAGCAGCCAAGGCTGGATCGGGGGGGGCCGAAAGACCCAGTACTTC; cdr3_aa: CASSQGWIGGGRKTQYF
cdr3_length: 14; d_call: TRBD2; v_call: TRBV9; j_call: TRBJ2-2; clone_size: NA; cdr3_nt: TGTGCCGGCAGGAGCGGGGGGGAAGGCGGGGAGCTGTTTTTT; cdr3_aa: CAGRSGGEGGELFF
cdr3_length: 17; d_call: TRBD1; v_call: TRBV7-2; j_call: TRBJ2-2; clone_size: NA; cdr3_nt: TGTGCCAGCAGCTCGAGAAGGACAGGGGCTAACACCGGGGAGCTGTTTTTT; cdr3_aa: CASSSRRTGANTGELFF
cdr3_length: 15; d_call: NA; v_call: TRBV9; j_call: TRBJ2-5; clone_size: NA; cdr3_nt: TGTGCCAGCAGCCGCGGGGACTTGATGAAAGAGACCCAGTACTTC; cdr3_aa: CASSRGDLMKETQYF
cdr3_length: 15; d_call: NA; v_call: TRBV7-2; j_call: TRBJ1-2; clone_size: many; cdr3_nt: TGTGCCAGCAGCTTAGATCGTGTAGGATTTCATGGCTACACCTTC; cdr3_aa: CASSLDRVGFHGYTF
cdr3_length: 15; d_call: NA; v_call: TRBV14; j_call: TRBJ2-5; clone_size: few; cdr3_nt: TGTGCCAGCAGCCAAAATCGTCTAGGGCGGGAGACCCAGTACTTC; cdr3_aa: CASSQNRLGRETQYF
cdr3_length: 14; d_call: NA; v_call: TRBV4-2; j_call: TRBJ2-5; clone_size: many; cdr3_nt: TGTGCCAGCAGCCAAGCGGCCAGCATTGAGACCCAGTACTTC; cdr3_aa: CASSQAASIETQYF
cdr3_length: 16; d_call: TRBD2; v_call: TRBV2; j_call: TRBJ2-7; clone_size: NA; cdr3_nt: TGTGCCAGCAGCAGGGGACTAGCGGGGTTTTCCTACGAGCAGTACTTC; cdr3_aa: CASSRGLAGFSYEQYF
cdr3_length: 13; d_call: NA; v_call: TRBV20-1; j_call: TRBJ1-3; clone_size: many; cdr3_nt: TGCAGTGCTTGCCGTACCTCTGGAAACACCATATATTTT; cdr3_aa: CSACRTSGNTIYF
cdr3_length: 13; d_call: NA; v_call: TRBV19; j_call: TRBJ1-1; clone_size: few; cdr3_nt: TGTGCCACCTCCCAAGGCCCCTACACTGAAGCTTTCTTT; cdr3_aa: CATSQGPYTEAFF
cdr3_length: 14; d_call: NA; v_call: TRBV7-9; j_call: TRBJ2-5; clone_size: many; cdr3_nt: TGTGCCAGCAGCTTAGAGCAGGGTCTGGAGACCCAGTACTTC; cdr3_aa: CASSLEQGLETQYF
cdr3_length: 15; d_call: NA; v_call: TRBV19; j_call: TRBJ1-1; clone_size: few; cdr3_nt: TGTGCCAGTAGTATAGAGGGGTACAAGGCCACTGAAGCTTTCTTT; cdr3_aa: CASSIEGYKATEAFF
cdr3_length: 13; d_call: TRBD1; v_call: TRBV2; j_call: TRBJ1-5; clone_size: NA; cdr3_nt: TGTGCCAGCAGCTCGACAGGGCGCGAGACCCAGCATTTT; cdr3_aa: CASSSTGRETQHF
cdr3_length: 14; d_call: NA; v_call: TRBV7-9; j_call: TRBJ1-1; clone_size: few; cdr3_nt: TGTGCCAGCAGCCGCGAAATCGGAGACACTGAAGCTTTCTTT; cdr3_aa: CASSREIGDTEAFF
cdr3_length: 14; d_call: NA; v_call: TRBV5-1; j_call: TRBJ2-2; clone_size: NA; cdr3_nt: TGCGCCAGCAGCTTGATCGAGAACACCGGGGAGCTGTTTTTT; cdr3_aa: CASSLIENTGELFF
cdr3_length: 17; d_call: NA; v_call: TRBV11-1; j_call: TRBJ2-7; clone_size: NA; cdr3_nt: TGTGCCAACAGCTTAGAGATTGGCACTGCCCGAGCCTACGAGCAGTACTTC; cdr3_aa: CANSLEIGTARAYEQYF
cdr3_length: 13; d_call: TRBD1; v_call: TRBV20-1; j_call: TRBJ1-5; clone_size: NA; cdr3_nt: TGCAGTGCTATTGGACAGGGGAAACAGCCCCACCATTTT; cdr3_aa: CSAIGQGKQPHHF
cdr3_length: 17; d_call: TRBD2; v_call: TRBV12-3/TRBV12-4; j_call: TRBJ2-7; clone_size: NA; cdr3_nt: TGTGCCAGCAGTTTCGCGGGAGTAAGCTACGCCGGGTACGAGCAGTACTTC; cdr3_aa: CASSFAGVSYAGYEQYF
cdr3_length: 15; d_call: NA; v_call: TRBV5-5; j_call: TRBJ1-4; clone_size: NA; cdr3_nt: TGTGCCAGCAGATACACCCCGACAACCAATGAAAAACTGTTTTTT; cdr3_aa: CASRYTPTTNEKLFF
cdr3_length: 18; d_call: TRBD1; v_call: TRBV7-9; j_call: TRBJ2-7; clone_size: few; cdr3_nt: TGTGCCAGCAGCCCCAATGCCCTATCCGGGACAGGGGACTACGAGCAGTACTTC; cdr3_aa: CASSPNALSGTGDYEQYF